The 14 T cell receptor beta chains listed next were all sequenced from one sample in a study of identical twins. MiXCR was run by TCRdb on the 5' RACE reads, yielding one entry per CDR3 protein. In the table there are around 340,000 distinct CDR3 sequences, around 9.7% of which are singletons. Sequences were obtained from naive T cells sorted from blood. These receptors were taken from a woman aged 45 to 65 in good health.

The chain uses TRBV20-1 and TRBJ2-7, with TRBD1 matching over 7 bases. From germline, CDR1 is DFQATT and CDR2 SNEGSKA (reference sequence). V lost 4 bases and J lost 6; bases outside the gene matches: 9. The CDR3 is 13 amino acids. The CDR3 is CSAIRQGGGEQYF. CDR3 bases: TGCAGTGCTATAAGACAGGGTGGGGGCGAGCAGTACTTC.

V and J are TRBV15 and TRBJ1-3; a possible D gene is TRBD1 (5 bases). Germline CDR1 is LNHNV and CDR2 is YYDKDF (reference sequence). CDR3 size: 15 residues. V was clipped by 1 base and J by 6 bases, with 13 bases between them. The CDR3 nucleotides read TGTGCCACCAGCAGAGGTCCGGGGGTTCTAAACACCATATATTTT. Protein sequence: CATSRGPGVLNTIYF.

At least ten counts were recorded for this clonotype. The CDR3 coding sequence is TGTGCCAGCAGTACGACGGACCCCGGGGAAGGATCCTACAATGAGCAGTTCTTC. Its protein is CASSTTDPGEGSYNEQFF. The genes are TRBV28 and TRBJ2-1, with D perhaps TRBD2 (5 bases). The CDR3 totals 18 residues. CDR1 is MDHEN and CDR2 is SYDVKM in the germline V gene. Trimming pared 5 bases from V and 1 base from J, leaving 21 bases between.

The chain uses TRBV4-1 and TRBJ2-7; tentative D call: TRBD2 (5 bases). Germline V lookup: CDR1 MGHRA, CDR2 YSYEKL. Trimming pared 4 bases from V and 7 bases from J, leaving 20 bases between. This CDR3 has 15 residues. CDR3: CASSLTRGRSLEQYF. In DNA form, the CDR3 reads TGCGCCAGCAGCCTAACCCGGGGTCGGTCCCTGGAGCAGTACTTC.

There are a few counts of this clonotype. The chain is built from TRBV4-1 and TRBJ2-1; no firm D call. V was cut by 1 base and J by 10 bases, with 14 bases left in between. CDR3 length: 14 residues. Germline lookup yields CDR1 MGHRA and CDR2 YSYEKL. CDR3 in amino acids: CASSQAPFRVEQFF. The CDR3 coding sequence is TGCGCCAGCAGCCAAGCCCCCTTTCGGGTGGAGCAGTTCTTC.

Only a few counts were recorded for this clonotype. The rearrangement uses TRBV21-1 and TRBJ2-7; TRBD1 is taken as the D call from the table, unchecked against the DNA. TRBV21-1 is noted as a pseudogene. This CDR3 region has 17 residues. The CDR3 DNA follows: TGTGCCAGCAGCAAAGTTGCCCCGGGACCCACTTTTTACGAGCAGTACGTC. Amino acid sequence: CASSKVAPGPTFYEQYV.

This clonotype was observed a few times. The V and J genes are TRBV12-5 and TRBJ2-1; D gene uncertain. Trimming left V 6 bases short and J 5 bases short, with 11 bases between. Germline values: CDR1 LGHNT, CDR2 FRNRAP. The CDR3 length is 13 residues. The CDR3 nucleotides are TGTGCTAGTGGCCTGGACGTGAACAATGAGCAGTTCTTC. Amino acid sequence: CASGLDVNNEQFF.

V gene TRBV4-2 combines with J gene TRBJ2-3; D is possibly TRBD2 (5 bases). In germline, CDR1 is LGHNA, CDR2 YNFKEQ. Between the trimmed V and J ends, which lost 0 bases and 1 base, there was a span of 8 bases. The CDR3 spans 15 residues. As DNA, the CDR3 is TGTGCCAGCAGCCAAGAGTTGCGGGGCACAGATACGCAGTATTTT. This encodes CASSQELRGTDTQYF.

At least ten counts were recorded for this clonotype. The V and J genes are TRBV5-1 and TRBJ2-5; D is ambiguous. In germline, CDR1 is SGHRS, CDR2 YFSETQ. This CDR3 has 13 residues. Trimming shortened V by 0 bases and J by 5 bases, and 8 bases separated the two germline ends. The CDR3 DNA is TGCGCCAGCAGCTTGGCTATGACGGAGACCCAGTACTTC. Its protein is CASSLAMTETQYF. The full variable domain, completed using reference TRBV5-1 and TRBJ2-5, is KAGVTQTPRYLIKTRGQQVTLSCSPISGHRSVSWYQQTPGQGLQFLFEYFSETQRNKGNFPGRFSGRQFSNSRSEMNVSTLELGDSALYLCASSLAMTETQYFGPGTRLLVL.

This clonotype came up a few times. The chain joins TRBV27 to TRBJ1-1, with a possible D match to TRBD1 (6 bases). Germline loops: CDR1 MNHEY, CDR2 SMNVEV (reference sequence). V gave up 6 bases and J gave up 1 base, with 12 bases separating them. This CDR3 region has 14 residues. CDR3 nucleotide sequence: TGTGCCAGCAGAACTGGACAGAAGAACACTGAAGCTTTCTTT. Translation: CASRTGQKNTEAFF.

This clonotype was seen at least ten times. The rearrangement links TRBV7-9 to TRBJ2-7; D is unresolved. The CDR3 totals 12 residues. Germline assignment: CDR1 SEHNR and CDR2 FQNEAQ (reference sequence). V was cut by 6 bases and J by 0 bases, with 6 bases left in between. The CDR3 region has the DNA TGTGCCAGCAGTTCGCACTCCTACGAGCAGTACGTC. Amino acid sequence: CASSSHSYEQYV.

This sequence joins TRBV14 and TRBJ2-3; TRBD1 matches 7 bases. The CDR3 extends over 15 amino acids. Germline CDR1 SGHDN, CDR2 FVKESK. Trimming at V came to 6 bases and at J to 5 bases, leaving 11 bases not matched to a gene. CDR3 region: CASSRDRHLLDTQYF. CDR3 DNA: TGTGCCAGCAGTCGGGACAGACATCTTTTAGATACGCAGTATTTT.

The chain carries TRBV5-1 and TRBJ2-7; no clear D gene. Germline V gene lookup returns CDR1 SGHRS and CDR2 YFSETQ. The CDR3 runs to 13 residues. V lost 0 bases, J lost 5 bases, and 9 bases lay in between. CDR3 amino acids: CASSLGLAHEQYF. The CDR3 DNA reads as TGCGCCAGCAGCTTGGGATTAGCCCACGAGCAGTACTTC.

This clonotype was counted a few times. V usage is TRBV5-1 and J usage is TRBJ2-1, with D unclear. The CDR3 is 13 residues long. Trimming pared 0 bases from V and 7 bases from J, leaving 8 bases between. CDR1 SGHRS and CDR2 YFSETQ come from the germline V gene. The CDR3 loop is CASSLDISNEQFF. The DNA of the CDR3 is TGCGCCAGCAGCTTGGACATCTCTAATGAGCAGTTCTTC.